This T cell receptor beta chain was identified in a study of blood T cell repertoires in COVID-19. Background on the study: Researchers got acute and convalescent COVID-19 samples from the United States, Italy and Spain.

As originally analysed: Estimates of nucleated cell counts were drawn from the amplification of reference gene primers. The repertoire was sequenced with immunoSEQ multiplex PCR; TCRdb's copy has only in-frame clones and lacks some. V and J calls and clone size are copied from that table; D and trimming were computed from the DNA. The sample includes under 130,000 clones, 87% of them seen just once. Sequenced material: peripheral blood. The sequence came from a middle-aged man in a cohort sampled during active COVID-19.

CDR3 DNA sequence: TGTGCCATCAGCGACGGCGGCAGGGTTAGATACGAGCAGTACGTC. It yields the protein CAISDGGRVRYEQYV. The chain joins TRBV10-3 to TRBJ2-7, with D tentatively TRBD1 (5 bases). Germline lookup yields CDR1 ENHRY and CDR2 SYGVKD. Trimming stripped 6 bases from V and 4 bases from J, with 19 bases between. The length of the CDR3 is 15 residues.